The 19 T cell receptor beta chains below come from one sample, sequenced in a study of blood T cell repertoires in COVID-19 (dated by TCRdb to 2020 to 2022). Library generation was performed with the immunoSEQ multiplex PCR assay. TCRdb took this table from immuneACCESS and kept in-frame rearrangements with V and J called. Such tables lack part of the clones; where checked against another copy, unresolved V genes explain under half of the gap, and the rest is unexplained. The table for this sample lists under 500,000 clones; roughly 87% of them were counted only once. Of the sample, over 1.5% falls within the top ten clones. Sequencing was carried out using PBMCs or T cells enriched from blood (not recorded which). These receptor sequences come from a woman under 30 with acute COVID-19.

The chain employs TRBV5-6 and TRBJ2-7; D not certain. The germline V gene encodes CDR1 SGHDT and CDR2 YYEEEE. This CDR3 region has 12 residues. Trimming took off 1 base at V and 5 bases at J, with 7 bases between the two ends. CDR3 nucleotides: TGTGCCAGCAGCTTGTCCTACCACGAGCAGTACTTC. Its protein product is CASSLSYHEQYF.

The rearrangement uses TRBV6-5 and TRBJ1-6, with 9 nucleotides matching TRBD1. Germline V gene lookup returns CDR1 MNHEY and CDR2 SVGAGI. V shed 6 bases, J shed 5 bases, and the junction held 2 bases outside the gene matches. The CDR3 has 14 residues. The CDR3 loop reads CASRRDRDNSPLHF. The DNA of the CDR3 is TGTGCCAGCAGAAGGGACAGGGATAATTCACCCCTCCACTTT.

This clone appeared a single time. The CDR3 nucleotides read TGTGCCAGCAGCTTAGCGGGACATACCGGAAACACCATATATTTT. Protein product: CASSLAGHTGNTIYF. The V call is TRBV7-2, the J call TRBJ1-3; possibly TRBD1 for D (6 bases). The CDR3 is 15 amino acids. The germline CDR1 and CDR2 sequences are SGHTA and FQGNSA. V was trimmed by 0 bases and J by 4 bases, leaving 10 bases between them.

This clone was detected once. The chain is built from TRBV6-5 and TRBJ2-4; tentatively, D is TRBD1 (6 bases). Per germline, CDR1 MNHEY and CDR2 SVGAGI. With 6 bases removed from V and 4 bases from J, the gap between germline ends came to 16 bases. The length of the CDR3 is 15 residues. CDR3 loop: CASSEPGTLKNIQYF. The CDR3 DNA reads TGTGCCAGCAGCGAGCCCGGGACACTAAAAAACATTCAGTACTTC.

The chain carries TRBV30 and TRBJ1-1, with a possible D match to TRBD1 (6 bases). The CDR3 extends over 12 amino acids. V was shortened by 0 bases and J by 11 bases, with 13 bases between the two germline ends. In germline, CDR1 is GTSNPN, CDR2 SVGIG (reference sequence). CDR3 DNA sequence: TGTGCCTGGAGTGTACTGAGGGGGACGGCTTTCTTT. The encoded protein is CAWSVLRGTAFF.

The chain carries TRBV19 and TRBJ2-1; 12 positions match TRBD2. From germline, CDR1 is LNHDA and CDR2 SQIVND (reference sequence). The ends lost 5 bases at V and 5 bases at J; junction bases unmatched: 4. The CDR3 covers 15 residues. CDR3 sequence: CASSHGLAGNNEQFF. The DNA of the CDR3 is TGTGCCAGTAGTCATGGACTAGCGGGAAACAATGAGCAGTTCTTC.

The CDR3 reads CAISEVGRGSTDTQYF. CDR3 nucleotides: TGTGCCATCAGTGAGGTCGGGAGGGGAAGCACAGATACGCAGTATTTT. V and J are TRBV10-3 and TRBJ2-3; 8 nucleotides match TRBD2. From germline, CDR1 is ENHRY and CDR2 SYGVKD. V was clipped by 2 bases and J by 0 bases; unmatched bases: 4. This CDR3 is built from 16 residues.

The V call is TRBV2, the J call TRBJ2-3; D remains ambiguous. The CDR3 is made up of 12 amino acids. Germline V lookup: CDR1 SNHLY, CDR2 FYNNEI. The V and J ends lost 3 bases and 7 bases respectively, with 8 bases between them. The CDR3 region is CASSDERNTQYF. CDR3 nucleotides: TGTGCCAGCAGTGATGAGCGAAATACGCAGTATTTT.

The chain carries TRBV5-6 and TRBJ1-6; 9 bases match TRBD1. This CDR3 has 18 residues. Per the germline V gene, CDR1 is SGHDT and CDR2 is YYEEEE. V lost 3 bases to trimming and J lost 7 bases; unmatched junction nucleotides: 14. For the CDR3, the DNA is TGTGCCAGCAGCTCTTACCACAGGGGGCGGTTCGACAATTCACCCCTCCACTTT. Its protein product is CASSSYHRGRFDNSPLHF.

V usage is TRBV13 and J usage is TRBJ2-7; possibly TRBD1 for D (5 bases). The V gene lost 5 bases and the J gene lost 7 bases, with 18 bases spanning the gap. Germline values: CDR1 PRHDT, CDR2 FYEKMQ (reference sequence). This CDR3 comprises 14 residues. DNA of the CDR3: TGTGCCAGCAGCCAAAGACAAGGGGCGCGGGAGCAGTACTTC. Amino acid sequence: CASSQRQGAREQYF.

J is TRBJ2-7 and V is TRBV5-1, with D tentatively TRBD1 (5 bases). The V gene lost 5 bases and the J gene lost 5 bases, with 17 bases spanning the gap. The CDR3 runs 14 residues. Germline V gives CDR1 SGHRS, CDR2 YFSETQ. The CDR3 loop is CASSFADRTDEQYF. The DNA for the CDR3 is TGCGCCAGCAGTTTCGCAGACAGAACTGACGAGCAGTACTTC. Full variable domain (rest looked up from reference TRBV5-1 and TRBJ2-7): KAGVTQTPRYLIKTRGQQVTLSCSPISGHRSVSWYQQTPGQGLQFLFEYFSETQRNKGNFPGRFSGRQFSNSRSEMNVSTLELGDSALYLCASSFADRTDEQYFGPGTRLTVT.

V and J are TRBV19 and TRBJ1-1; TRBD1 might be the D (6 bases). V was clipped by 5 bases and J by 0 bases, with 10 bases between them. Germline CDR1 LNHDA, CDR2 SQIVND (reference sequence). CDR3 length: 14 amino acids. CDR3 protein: CASSVQGLNTEAFF. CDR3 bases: TGTGCCAGTAGTGTACAGGGCTTGAACACTGAAGCTTTCTTT.

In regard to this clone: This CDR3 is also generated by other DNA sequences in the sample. The CDR3 reads CASSYSSRNTEAFF. CDR3 DNA sequence: TGTGCCAGCAGTTACTCTTCGAGGAACACTGAAGCTTTCTTT. The chain has TRBV6-5 and TRBJ1-1; no clear D. Trimming removed 0 bases from V and 1 base from J, with 6 bases in between. CDR1 is MNHEY and CDR2 is SVGAGI in the germline V gene. The CDR3 is made up of 14 amino acids.

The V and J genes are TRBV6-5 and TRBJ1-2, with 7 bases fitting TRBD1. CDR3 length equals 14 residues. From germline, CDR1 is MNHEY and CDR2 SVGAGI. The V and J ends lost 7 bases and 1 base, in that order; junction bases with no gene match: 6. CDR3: CASIRQGHNYGYTF. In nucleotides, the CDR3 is TGTGCCAGCATAAGACAGGGTCATAACTATGGCTACACCTTC.

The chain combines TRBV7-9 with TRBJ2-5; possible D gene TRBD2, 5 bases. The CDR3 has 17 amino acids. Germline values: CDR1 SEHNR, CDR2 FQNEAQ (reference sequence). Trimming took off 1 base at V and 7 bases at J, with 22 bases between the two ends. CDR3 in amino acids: CASSLVFWRVREGTQYF. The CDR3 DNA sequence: TGTGCCAGCAGCTTAGTTTTTTGGCGGGTGCGCGAGGGGACCCAGTACTTC. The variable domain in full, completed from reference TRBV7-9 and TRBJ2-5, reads DTGVSQNPRHKITKRGQNVTFRCDPISEHNRLYWYRQTLGQGPEFLTYFQNEAQLEKSRLLSDRFSAERPKGSFSTLEIQRTEQGDSAMYLCASSLVFWRVREGTQYFGPGTRLLVL.

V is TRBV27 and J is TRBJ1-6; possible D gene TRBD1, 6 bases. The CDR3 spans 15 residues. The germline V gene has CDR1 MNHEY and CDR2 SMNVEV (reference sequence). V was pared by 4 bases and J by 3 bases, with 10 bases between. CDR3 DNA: TGTGCCAGCAGTTGGGAGGGGGTCTATAATTCACCCCTCCACTTT. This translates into CASSWEGVYNSPLHF.

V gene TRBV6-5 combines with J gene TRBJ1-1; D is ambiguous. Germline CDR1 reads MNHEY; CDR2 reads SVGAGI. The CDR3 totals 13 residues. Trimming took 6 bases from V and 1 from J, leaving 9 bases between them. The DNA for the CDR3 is TGTGCCAGCAGGAGGACTTGGAACACTGAAGCTTTCTTT. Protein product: CASRRTWNTEAFF.

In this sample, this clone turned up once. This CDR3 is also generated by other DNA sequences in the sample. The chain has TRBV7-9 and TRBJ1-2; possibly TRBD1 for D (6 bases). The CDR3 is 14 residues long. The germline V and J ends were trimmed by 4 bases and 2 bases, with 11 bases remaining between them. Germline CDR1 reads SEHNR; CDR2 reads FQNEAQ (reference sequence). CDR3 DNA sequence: TGTGCCAGCAGCTCCAGCACAGGGAACTATGGCTACACCTTC. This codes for CASSSSTGNYGYTF.

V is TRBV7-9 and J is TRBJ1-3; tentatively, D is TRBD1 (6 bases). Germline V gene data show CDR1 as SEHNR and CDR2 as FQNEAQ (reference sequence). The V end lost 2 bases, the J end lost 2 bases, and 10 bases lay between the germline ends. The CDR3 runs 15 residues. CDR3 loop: CASSLSQGPGNTIYF. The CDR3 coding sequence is TGTGCCAGCAGCTTATCACAGGGTCCTGGAAACACCATATATTTT.